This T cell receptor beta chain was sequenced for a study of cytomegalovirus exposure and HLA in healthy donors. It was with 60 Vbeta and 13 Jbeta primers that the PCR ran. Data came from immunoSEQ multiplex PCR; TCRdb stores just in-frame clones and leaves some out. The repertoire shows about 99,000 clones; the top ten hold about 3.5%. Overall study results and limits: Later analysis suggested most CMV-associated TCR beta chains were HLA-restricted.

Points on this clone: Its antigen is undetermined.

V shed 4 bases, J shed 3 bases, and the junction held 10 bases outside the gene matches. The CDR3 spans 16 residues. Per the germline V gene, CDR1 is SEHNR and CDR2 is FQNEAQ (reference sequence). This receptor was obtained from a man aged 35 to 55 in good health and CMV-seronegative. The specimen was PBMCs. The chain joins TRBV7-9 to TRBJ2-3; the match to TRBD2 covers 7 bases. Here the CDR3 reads CASSSTGGGRTDTQYF. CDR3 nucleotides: TGTGCCAGCAGCTCCACGGGGGGAGGACGTACAGATACGCAGTATTTT.